Shown below are 23 T cell receptor beta chains from a single sample sequenced in a study of blood T cells in healthy people across ages. The authors ran a second PCR of about 6 to 11 cycles using a sample-barcoded 5' primer and a J-beta primer mix. TCRdb used MiXCR to reprocess the 5' RACE reads, holding one entry per CDR3 protein. Here the sample spans fewer than 1 million distinct CDR3 sequences, more than 40% being singletons. Source material: blood. The receptor source for this set is a man aged 55 to 70 in good health.

This chain uses TRBV9 with TRBJ2-1; D call uncertain. V lost 4 bases and J lost 2, with 13 bases in between. Germline V CDR1 and CDR2: SGDLS, YYNGEE. This CDR3 spans 15 amino acids. CDR3 region: CASSPKESTYNEQFF. In DNA, the CDR3 is TGTGCCAGCAGCCCCAAGGAATCCACCTACAATGAGCAGTTCTTC.

This clonotype has more than one count but fewer than ten. The genes are TRBV29-1 and TRBJ1-4; tentative D call: TRBD1 (5 bases). Germline lookup yields CDR1 SQVTM and CDR2 ANQGSEA. This CDR3 spans 14 amino acids. V gave up 6 bases and J gave up 8 bases, with 19 bases separating them. The CDR3 DNA follows: TGCAGCGTCGCCCAGGGAGGAGTTGAGGAAAAACTGTTTTTT. The encoded protein is CSVAQGGVEEKLFF.

The V gene is TRBV5-5, the J gene TRBJ2-4; possible D gene TRBD1, 5 bases. The last part of the DNA fits TRBJ2-7 better; the J call may be wrong. Germline CDR1 reads SGHKS; CDR2 reads YYEKEE (reference sequence). CDR3 length equals 15 residues. This chain's CDR3 is CASSLSQGRAYEQYF. The CDR3 DNA is TGTGCCAGCAGCTTGTCCCAGGGAAGGGCCTACGAGCAGTACTTC.

The genes are TRBV6-2 or TRBV6-3 and TRBJ2-5; 14 nucleotides align to TRBD2. The CDR3 sequence is 19 residues long. Trimming cost V 5 bases and J 2 bases; bases outside gene matches: 13. The germline V gene has CDR1 MNHEY and CDR2 SVGEGT. CDR3 loop: CASSAPPGTSGGYQETQYF. In DNA, the CDR3 is TGTGCCAGCAGTGCACCCCCCGGGACTAGCGGGGGATATCAAGAGACCCAGTACTTC.

The V call is TRBV29-1, the J call TRBJ2-2, with no clear D. The CDR3 is made up of 12 amino acids. Per germline, CDR1 SQVTM and CDR2 ANQGSEA. The ends were cut back, 4 bases at V and 5 bases at J, with 8 bases in the middle. Here the CDR3 reads CSVVVGTGELFF. CDR3 bases: TGCAGCGTTGTCGTGGGGACCGGGGAGCTGTTTTTT.

This clonotype appeared many times. The chain joins TRBV4-3 to TRBJ2-3; no definite D call. This CDR3 is 13 amino acids long. Looked up from germline, CDR1 is LGHNA and CDR2 is YSLEER. Trimming removed 1 base from V and 4 bases from J, with 6 bases in between. The CDR3 loop reads CASSQGLADTQYF. In DNA, the CDR3 is TGCGCCAGCAGCCAAGGTTTGGCAGATACGCAGTATTTT.

As concerns this clonotype: Compared with germline, one end of the junction differs, possibly owing to a read error. V and J are TRBV5-1 and TRBJ2-1; tentative D call: TRBD2 (6 bases). CDR1 SGHRS and CDR2 YFSETQ come from the germline V gene. The CDR3 consists of 16 residues. CDR3: CASSLEGGRSYYEQFF. The CDR3 bases are TGCGCCAGCAGCTTGGAGGGAGGTCGTTCCTACTATGAGCAGTTCTTC.

This clonotype was counted between two and nine times. The chain has TRBV27 and TRBJ1-1; a weak D match, TRBD1 (5 bases). The germline V gene encodes CDR1 MNHEY and CDR2 SMNVEV (reference sequence). This CDR3 comprises 13 residues. V lost 7 bases and J 5 bases, leaving 14 bases between the germline ends. This CDR3 is CASISRGNTEAFF. In nucleotides, the CDR3 is TGTGCCAGCATCAGTCGGGGGAATACTGAAGCTTTCTTT.

This clonotype was seen a few times. The rearrangement uses TRBV4-3 and TRBJ2-1; 9 nucleotides line up with TRBD2. This CDR3 is 15 amino acids long. CDR1 is LGHNA and CDR2 is YSLEER in the germline V gene. V dropped 6 bases and J dropped 4; count of bases not matched to a gene: 7. The CDR3 here is CASSLGGGEYNEQFF. The CDR3 coding sequence is TGCGCCAGCAGTCTTGGCGGGGGGGAGTACAATGAGCAGTTCTTC.

J is TRBJ2-2 and V is TRBV10-3; tentative D call: TRBD1 (6 bases). Trimming cost V 5 bases and J 1 base, with 14 bases left between them. Germline V gives CDR1 ENHRY, CDR2 SYGVKD. This CDR3 region has 16 residues. Here the CDR3 reads CAISPWTDLNTGELFF. The CDR3 coding sequence is TGTGCCATCAGTCCATGGACAGACCTGAACACCGGGGAGCTGTTTTTT.

This clonotype was seen a few times. The V gene is TRBV5-1, the J gene TRBJ2-7; D may be TRBD1 (5 bases). The V gene lost 4 bases and the J gene lost 7 bases, with 15 bases spanning the gap. Germline lookup yields CDR1 SGHRS and CDR2 YFSETQ. The CDR3 has 13 amino acids. The CDR3 region is CASSLGAETEQYF. The CDR3 nucleotides read TGCGCCAGCAGCCTAGGGGCGGAAACGGAGCAGTACTTC.

For this clonotype: This may stem from a read error, because a much larger clone lies one nucleotide away. The rearrangement uses TRBV7-7 and TRBJ2-7; D assignment may be TRBD1 or TRBD2 (5 bases each). The better agreement between TRBJ2-5 and the DNA end casts doubt on the J call. The CDR3 totals 14 residues. Germline CDR1 is SSHAT and CDR2 is FNYEAQ (reference sequence). The CDR3 DNA is TGTGCCAGCAGCGTAGAGGGGAAACAAGAGACCCAGTACTTC. Residues: CASSVEGKQETQYF.

The rearrangement uses TRBV11-2 and TRBJ2-7; possible D gene TRBD1, 8 bases. The germline V gene has CDR1 SGHAT and CDR2 FQNNGV. This CDR3 region has 15 residues. V lost 7 bases and J lost 3, with 19 bases in between. DNA for the CDR3: TGTGCCAGCACAAGAGCGGGACAGGAGTTCTACGAGCAGTACTTC. Protein sequence: CASTRAGQEFYEQYF.

V gene TRBV7-2 combines with J gene TRBJ2-7; unclear D gene. The germline V and J ends were trimmed by 1 base and 0 bases, with 10 bases remaining between them. CDR3 length: 15 amino acids. Germline loops: CDR1 SGHTA, CDR2 FQGNSA. CDR3 in DNA: TGTGCCAGCAGCTTAGGTCCGTCGGACTCCTACGAGCAGTACTTC. Translated: CASSLGPSDSYEQYF. Full variable domain (outside the CDR3, taken from reference TRBV7-2 and TRBJ2-7): GAGVSQSPSNKVTEKGKDVELRCDPISGHTALYWYRQSLGQGLEFLIYFQGNSAPDKSGLPSDRFSAERTGGSVSTLTIQRTQQEDSAVYLCASSLGPSDSYEQYFGPGTRLTVT.

The chain combines TRBV7-2 with TRBJ2-3; D is unresolved. Trimming pared 4 bases from V and 5 bases from J, leaving 25 bases between. Germline V gene sequence: CDR1 SGHTA, CDR2 FQGNSA. The CDR3 length is 18 residues. The CDR3: CASSSLTSTPISGDTQYF. Written as DNA, the CDR3 is TGTGCCAGCAGCTCACTGACCTCTACACCGATCTCGGGAGATACGCAGTATTTT.

The V gene is TRBV7-9, the J gene TRBJ2-3, with 12 nucleotides matching TRBD2. Germline CDR1 SEHNR, CDR2 FQNEAQ (reference sequence). After removal of 2 bases from V and 0 bases from J, the junction contained 9 bases not matched to a gene. CDR3 length equals 19 residues. The CDR3 nucleotides read TGTGCCAGCAGCTTATCTGGGCTAGCGGGGGGGCCTAGCACAGATACGCAGTATTTT. Translating gives CASSLSGLAGGPSTDTQYF.

This clonotype was seen at least ten times. The genes are TRBV2 and TRBJ2-4; possibly TRBD2 for D (5 bases). The CDR3 is 16 residues long. V lost 7 bases, J lost 3 bases, and 19 bases lay in between. Germline V gene data show CDR1 as SNHLY and CDR2 as FYNNEI. This CDR3 reads CASNLEGLLSKNIQYF. CDR3 sequence (DNA): TGTGCCAGCAACCTCGAGGGCTTACTTAGCAAAAACATTCAGTACTTC.

This clonotype was counted a few times. The V and J genes are TRBV29-1 and TRBJ1-6; 8 nucleotides line up with TRBD1. The trim removed 5 bases at V and 7 bases at J, leaving 4 bases unmatched. Germline V CDR1 and CDR2: SQVTM, ANQGSEA. The CDR3 has 13 residues. The CDR3 coding sequence is TGCAGCGTTTCCCGGGACAGGAATTCACCCCTCCACTTT. As protein: CSVSRDRNSPLHF.

This clonotype was seen ten or more times. The genes are TRBV5-1 and TRBJ2-3; no clear D gene. V was trimmed by 4 bases and J by 0 bases, leaving 9 bases between them. CDR1 is SGHRS, CDR2 YFSETQ, per germline. The CDR3 covers 14 residues. The CDR3 coding sequence is TGCGCCAGCAGCCCGGACGGAAGCACAGATACGCAGTATTTT. Protein: CASSPDGSTDTQYF.

This clonotype has a count of ten or more. V gene TRBV7-2 combines with J gene TRBJ2-1, with D perhaps TRBD2 (5 bases). CDR1 is SGHTA, CDR2 FQGNSA, per germline. V lost 1 base and J lost 5, with 6 bases in between. This CDR3 has 13 amino acids. CDR3 protein: CASSLVGNNEQFF. The CDR3 DNA reads as TGTGCCAGCAGCTTAGTCGGGAACAATGAGCAGTTCTTC.

This clonotype has a handful of counts. V usage is TRBV28 and J usage is TRBJ2-5; TRBD2 agrees at 13 bases. The CDR3 consists of 20 residues. J lost 3 bases, V lost 5 bases, and 18 bases had no gene match. The germline CDR1 and CDR2 sequences are MDHEN and SYDVKM. CDR3 coding DNA: TGTGCCAGCAGTCCCCTGGATGGACTAGCGGGGGCTCCACTGGAAGAGACCCAGTACTTC. Its translation is CASSPLDGLAGAPLEETQYF.

Many counts were recorded for this clonotype. This chain's CDR3 is CSASQYEQYF. CDR3 nucleotide sequence: TGCAGTGCTAGTCAATACGAGCAGTACTTC. This chain joins TRBV20-1 and TRBJ2-7; D gene unclear. Germline lookup yields CDR1 DFQATT and CDR2 SNEGSKA (reference sequence). CDR3 length: 10 residues. Trimming removed 3 bases at V and 4 bases at J, with 4 bases between.

The chain carries TRBV18 and TRBJ2-5; possible D gene TRBD1, 5 bases. CDR1 and CDR2 (germline): KGHSH, LQKENI. This CDR3 has 14 amino acids. V was pared by 2 bases and J by 4 bases, with 11 bases between. CDR3 nucleotide sequence: TGTGCCAGCTCACCAGGACGGACAAGAGAGACCCAGTACTTC. It translates to CASSPGRTRETQYF.